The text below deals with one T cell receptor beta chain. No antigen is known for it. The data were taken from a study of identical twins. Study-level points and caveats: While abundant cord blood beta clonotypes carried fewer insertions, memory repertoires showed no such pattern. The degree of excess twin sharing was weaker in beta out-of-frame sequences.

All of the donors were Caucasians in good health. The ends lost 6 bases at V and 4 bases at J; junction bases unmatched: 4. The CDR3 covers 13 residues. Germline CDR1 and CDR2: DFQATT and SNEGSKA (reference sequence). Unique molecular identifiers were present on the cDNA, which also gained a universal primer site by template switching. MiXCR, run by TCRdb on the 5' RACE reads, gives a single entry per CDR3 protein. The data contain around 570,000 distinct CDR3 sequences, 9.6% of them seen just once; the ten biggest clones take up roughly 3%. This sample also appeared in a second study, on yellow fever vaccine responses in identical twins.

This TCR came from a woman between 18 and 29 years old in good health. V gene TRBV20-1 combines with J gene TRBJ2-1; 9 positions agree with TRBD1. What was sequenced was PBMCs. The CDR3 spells CSANGQGYNEQFF. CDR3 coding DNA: TGCAGTGCCAACGGACAGGGGTACAATGAGCAGTTCTTC.